Here is one TCR beta chain with its context. The likely explanation is a read error, given a far larger clone one base away. Other nucleotide sequences in the sample specify the same CDR3. The data derive from a study of shared clonotypes between healthy human individuals. Per germline, CDR1 MNHEY and CDR2 SMNVEV (reference sequence). Trimming removed 9 bases at V and 3 bases at J, with 21 bases between. The CDR3 spans 16 residues. Samples underwent the assay at deep level. Source study methods: From ImmunoSEQ came sequences covering only the junction and carrying no quality scores, so filtering differed. Data came from immunoSEQ multiplex PCR; TCRdb stores just in-frame clones and leaves some out. From that table come the V and J calls and clone size; the DNA was used to work out D and trimming. The table lists 450,000 to 650,000 clones, 70% to 80% of them singletons, with around 13% in the top ten.

The sequencing sample was made of PBMCs. The source of this sequence is a woman aged 40 to 49 in good health. Some clones in this sample may be carry-over from other donors' samples. V gene TRBV27 combines with J gene TRBJ1-5; maybe TRBD1 (6 bases). CDR3 sequence: CASSAFSTGFNQPQHF. The CDR3 coding sequence is TGTGCCAGTAGTGCTTTTAGCACAGGGTTCAATCAGCCCCAGCATTTT.